The 25 T cell receptor beta chains reported below all come from one sample, sequenced in a study of a mutant IDH1 vaccine in newly diagnosed glioma. TCRdb's table, derived via immunoSEQ multiplex PCR, lists solely in-frame clones and lacks some. The sample lists around 78,000 clones; over 75% were seen once. For these TCRs, the target antigens are not known. Time point in this sample: week 23, last vaccination. Mutant IDH1 20-mer peptide, at 300 ug, made up each vaccine dose, with topical imiquimod. The sequences come from PBMCs, collected from a glioma patient whose treatment included an IDH1 peptide vaccine. Source of these receptors: a man aged 25-45 years with glioma. Some clones in this sample may be carry-over from other donors' samples.

The CDR3 sequence: CASSYLQGKSPLHF. The CDR3 nucleotides read TGTGCCAGCAGTTACTTGCAGGGGAAATCACCCCTCCACTTT. The rearrangement uses TRBV6-5 and TRBJ1-6; TRBD1 might be the D (6 bases). Trimming cost V 1 base and J 10 bases, with 11 bases left between them. The germline V gene encodes CDR1 MNHEY and CDR2 SVGAGI. The CDR3 extends over 14 amino acids.

This clone rates as medium-sized. The chain employs TRBV10-2 and TRBJ1-1; D remains ambiguous. CDR1 and CDR2 from the germline V gene are WSHSY and SAAADI. The V and J ends lost 6 bases and 1 base respectively, with 3 bases between them. This CDR3 comprises 11 residues. The CDR3 loop is CASRENTEAFF. In nucleotides, the CDR3 is TGCGCCAGCAGAGAGAACACTGAAGCTTTCTTT.

The gene calls are TRBV27 and TRBJ2-7; no clear D gene. Per germline, CDR1 MNHEY and CDR2 SMNVEV (reference sequence). CDR3 length: 14 residues. Deletions cut 6 bases from V and 4 bases from J, with 16 bases between. The CDR3 is CASSRRSTNYEQYF. Written as DNA, the CDR3 is TGTGCCAGCAGCCGCAGGTCGACAAATTACGAGCAGTACTTC.

The rearrangement uses TRBV28 and TRBJ1-5, with a tentative D call TRBD1 (6 bases). V was trimmed by 11 bases and J by 4 bases, leaving 18 bases between them. Germline V lookup: CDR1 MDHEN, CDR2 SYDVKM. The CDR3 covers 14 residues. The CDR3 sequence is CAGSGGPINQPQHF. The CDR3 bases are TGTGCCGGAAGTGGGGGCCCGATTAATCAGCCCCAGCATTTT.

V gene TRBV21-1 combines with J gene TRBJ2-7; the table names TRBD2, a call not compared with the DNA. TRBV21-1 has pseudogene status. This CDR3 region has 11 residues. The CDR3 DNA is TGTGCCAGCAGCACGGCCTACGAGCAGTACTTC. Protein product: CASSTAYEQYF.

This clone was counted a few times. The CDR3 DNA reads as TGTGCCAGCAGGGCCGCCTTCAATCAGCCCCAGCATTTT. Amino acid sequence: CASRAAFNQPQHF. This sequence joins TRBV6-1 and TRBJ1-5; D unresolved. Trimming cost V 6 bases and J 3 bases, with 9 bases left between them. Germline assignment: CDR1 MNHNS and CDR2 SASEGT. This CDR3 is built from 13 residues.

This clone is a singleton in its sample. The chain joins TRBV29-1 to TRBJ1-1, with 7 bases identical to TRBD1. The V gene's germline CDR1 is SQVTM and CDR2 ANQGSEA. With 4 bases clipped from V and 7 bases from J, the junction kept 12 bases outside the gene matches. This CDR3 contains 14 residues. The CDR3 DNA reads TGCAGCGTTGGGGTCGGGACACGACAGGGTGAAGCTTTCTTT. Amino acids: CSVGVGTRQGEAFF.

This sequence joins TRBV9 and TRBJ1-1, with D possibly being TRBD1 (5 bases). Germline V CDR1 and CDR2: SGDLS, YYNGEE. V dropped 4 bases and J dropped 1 base, with 14 bases sitting between them. The CDR3 runs 15 residues. CDR3 sequence reads: CASSFLTVRNTEAFF. CDR3 DNA: TGTGCCAGCAGCTTTCTGACAGTAAGGAACACTGAAGCTTTCTTT.

This chain uses TRBV9 with TRBJ2-1; D not certain. Looked up from germline, CDR1 is SGDLS and CDR2 is YYNGEE. The CDR3 is 12 residues long. The V and J ends lost 0 bases and 4 bases respectively, with 2 bases between them. CDR3 in amino acids: CASSVVYNEQFF. Written as DNA, the CDR3 is TGTGCCAGCAGCGTAGTGTACAATGAGCAGTTCTTC.

The chain joins TRBV29-1 to TRBJ1-1, with D hard to call. This CDR3 is built from 13 residues. Germline CDR1 is SQVTM and CDR2 is ANQGSEA. The CDR3 nucleotides are TGCGGAGGTGGGGAGGGCATCGCCGCTGAAGCTTTCTTT. This sequence encodes CGGGEGIAAEAFF. The full variable domain, rest sourced from reference TRBV29-1 and TRBJ1-1, is SAVISQKPSRDICQRGTSLTIQCQVDSQVTMMFWYRQQPGQSLTLIATANQGSEATYESGFVIDKFPISRPNLTFSTLTVSNMSPEDSSIYLCGGGEGIAAEAFFGQGTRLTVV.

The J gene is TRBJ2-7, the V gene TRBV19, with D tentatively TRBD1 (5 bases). Per the germline V gene, CDR1 is LNHDA and CDR2 is SQIVND (reference sequence). The CDR3 contains 14 residues. Trimming left V 5 bases short and J 6 bases short, with 17 bases between. Written as DNA, the CDR3 is TGTGCCAGTAGTTACGGACACCCGGGCCGCGAGCAGTACTTC. It yields the protein CASSYGHPGREQYF.

This clone occurred a few times. The chain uses TRBV5-1 and TRBJ2-7; 9 bases line up with TRBD2. Trimming at V came to 4 bases and at J to 3 bases, leaving 5 bases not matched to a gene. Germline values: CDR1 SGHRS, CDR2 YFSETQ. This CDR3 contains 14 residues. In DNA form, the CDR3 reads TGCGCCAGCAGCGGCGGGGGGGCCGGCTACGAGCAGTACTTC. Translating it yields CASSGGGAGYEQYF.

This chain connects TRBV29-1 to TRBJ2-5; 7 bases map to TRBD2. Germline V gene lookup returns CDR1 SQVTM and CDR2 ANQGSEA. Trimming at V came to 4 bases and at J to 7 bases, leaving 6 bases not matched to a gene. The CDR3 runs 12 residues. CDR3 sequence reads: CSVVEGGLTQYF. CDR3 bases: TGCAGCGTTGTTGAGGGAGGGTTGACCCAGTACTTC. The variable domain in full, completed from reference TRBV29-1 and TRBJ2-5, reads SAVISQKPSRDICQRGTSLTIQCQVDSQVTMMFWYRQQPGQSLTLIATANQGSEATYESGFVIDKFPISRPNLTFSTLTVSNMSPEDSSIYLCSVVEGGLTQYFGPGTRLLVL.

The chain recombines TRBV5-1 with TRBJ2-1; 10 bases map to TRBD1. Germline V gene sequence: CDR1 SGHRS, CDR2 YFSETQ. Trimming took 2 bases from V and 5 from J; bases not matched to a gene: 10. This CDR3 region has 17 residues. The CDR3 region has the DNA TGCGCCAGCAGCTTCTTTACGGGACAGGGGCCGAACAATGAGCAGTTCTTC. Protein: CASSFFTGQGPNNEQFF.

The genes are TRBV4-1 and TRBJ2-3; 9 bases are shared with TRBD2. The CDR3 has 16 residues. The germline CDR1 and CDR2 sequences are MGHRA and YSYEKL. Unmatched junction bases numbered 4, after V lost 2 bases and J lost 1 base. CDR3 in DNA: TGCGCCAGCAGCCAATCCACTAGCGGGCGCACAGATACGCAGTATTTT. Its protein is CASSQSTSGRTDTQYF.

The chain links TRBV30 to TRBJ1-2, with unresolved D. Trimming left V 0 bases short and J 9 bases short, with 14 bases between. CDR1 is GTSNPN and CDR2 is SVGIG in the germline V gene (reference sequence). This CDR3 is 13 amino acids long. CDR3 DNA: TGTGCCTGGAGTGTACTGGAGGTGGGGAGCTACACCTTC. Protein product: CAWSVLEVGSYTF.

This chain joins TRBV28 and TRBJ2-7; D is undetermined. V was clipped by 0 bases and J by 2 bases, with 8 bases between them. CDR1 is MDHEN, CDR2 SYDVKM, per germline. The CDR3 runs to 14 residues. CDR3 protein: CASSLWSATYEQYF. CDR3 nucleotide sequence: TGTGCCAGCAGTTTATGGTCTGCGACCTACGAGCAGTACTTC. The full variable domain, completed using reference TRBV28 and TRBJ2-7, is DVKVTQSSRYLVKRTGEKVFLECVQDMDHENMFWYRQDPGLGLRLIYFSYDVKMKEKGDIPEGYSVSREKKERFSLILESASTNQTSMYLCASSLWSATYEQYFGPGTRLTVT.

The table lists this clone with a count of one. CDR3 in amino acids: CAISTSGSTDTQYF. The DNA of the CDR3 is TGTGCCATCAGTACTAGCGGGAGCACAGATACGCAGTATTTT. This rearrangement joins TRBV10-3 to TRBJ2-3; 9 bases map to TRBD2. Unmatched junction bases numbered 0, after V lost 5 bases and J lost 0 bases. CDR1 and CDR2 (germline): ENHRY, SYGVKD. The CDR3 sequence is 14 residues long.

The chain carries TRBV4-3 and TRBJ1-3; D not certain. Germline V CDR1 and CDR2: LGHNA, YSLEER. The CDR3 contains 17 residues. Trimming left V 2 bases short and J 0 bases short, with 14 bases between. The DNA of the CDR3 is TGCGCCAGCAGCCAAAATGGCGGGGTCCTCTCTGGAAACACCATATATTTT. Protein sequence: CASSQNGGVLSGNTIYF.

V usage is TRBV28 and J usage is TRBJ1-4; no firm D call. CDR1 MDHEN and CDR2 SYDVKM come from the germline V gene. V was clipped by 5 bases and J by 2 bases, with 12 bases between them. The CDR3 has 15 amino acids. The CDR3: CASSLPGVTNEKLFF. The CDR3 nucleotides read TGTGCCAGCAGTCTCCCCGGGGTGACTAATGAAAAACTGTTTTTT. The whole variable domain, filled in from reference TRBV28 and TRBJ1-4, reads DVKVTQSSRYLVKRTGEKVFLECVQDMDHENMFWYRQDPGLGLRLIYFSYDVKMKEKGDIPEGYSVSREKKERFSLILESASTNQTSMYLCASSLPGVTNEKLFFGSGTQLSVL.

This chain uses TRBV5-4 with TRBJ1-1; D ambiguous. The germline V gene encodes CDR1 SGHNT and CDR2 YYREEE (reference sequence). V was clipped by 4 bases and J by 3 bases, with 16 bases between them. The CDR3 has 15 residues. The DNA of the CDR3 is TGTGCCAGCAGCCTACCTTCGGCCCGATACACTGAAGCTTTCTTT. Its protein is CASSLPSARYTEAFF.

V gene TRBV29-1 combines with J gene TRBJ2-3, with 7 bases matching TRBD2. The germline CDR1 and CDR2 sequences are SQVTM and ANQGSEA. This CDR3 spans 14 amino acids. Trimming at V came to 3 bases and at J to 4 bases, leaving 7 bases not matched to a gene. The CDR3 region is CSVEGLAVADTQYF. CDR3 DNA sequence: TGCAGCGTTGAGGGCCTAGCGGTGGCAGATACGCAGTATTTT.

The chain is built from TRBV5-4 and TRBJ2-5, with D hard to call. The V and J ends lost 0 bases and 4 bases respectively, with 7 bases between them. CDR1 and CDR2 from the germline V gene are SGHNT and YYREEE (reference sequence). The CDR3 totals 13 residues. The CDR3 loop is CASSLASRETQYF. The CDR3 region has the DNA TGTGCCAGCAGCTTGGCCTCGAGAGAGACCCAGTACTTC.

V is TRBV18 and J is TRBJ2-5; no firm D call. Trimming pared 6 bases from V and 3 bases from J, leaving 5 bases between. Germline CDR1 KGHSH, CDR2 LQKENI. The CDR3 totals 11 residues. The CDR3 DNA reads as TGTGCCAGCTCCTCGGAAGAGACCCAGTACTTC. Its translation: CASSSEETQYF.

This sequence joins TRBV21-1 and TRBJ1-2. TRBV21-1 is annotated as a pseudogene. This CDR3 spans 16 amino acids. CDR3 protein: CASSNSEDPANYGYTF. CDR3 coding DNA: TGTGCCAGCAGCAATTCGGAGGATCCAGCTAACTATGGCTACACCTTC.